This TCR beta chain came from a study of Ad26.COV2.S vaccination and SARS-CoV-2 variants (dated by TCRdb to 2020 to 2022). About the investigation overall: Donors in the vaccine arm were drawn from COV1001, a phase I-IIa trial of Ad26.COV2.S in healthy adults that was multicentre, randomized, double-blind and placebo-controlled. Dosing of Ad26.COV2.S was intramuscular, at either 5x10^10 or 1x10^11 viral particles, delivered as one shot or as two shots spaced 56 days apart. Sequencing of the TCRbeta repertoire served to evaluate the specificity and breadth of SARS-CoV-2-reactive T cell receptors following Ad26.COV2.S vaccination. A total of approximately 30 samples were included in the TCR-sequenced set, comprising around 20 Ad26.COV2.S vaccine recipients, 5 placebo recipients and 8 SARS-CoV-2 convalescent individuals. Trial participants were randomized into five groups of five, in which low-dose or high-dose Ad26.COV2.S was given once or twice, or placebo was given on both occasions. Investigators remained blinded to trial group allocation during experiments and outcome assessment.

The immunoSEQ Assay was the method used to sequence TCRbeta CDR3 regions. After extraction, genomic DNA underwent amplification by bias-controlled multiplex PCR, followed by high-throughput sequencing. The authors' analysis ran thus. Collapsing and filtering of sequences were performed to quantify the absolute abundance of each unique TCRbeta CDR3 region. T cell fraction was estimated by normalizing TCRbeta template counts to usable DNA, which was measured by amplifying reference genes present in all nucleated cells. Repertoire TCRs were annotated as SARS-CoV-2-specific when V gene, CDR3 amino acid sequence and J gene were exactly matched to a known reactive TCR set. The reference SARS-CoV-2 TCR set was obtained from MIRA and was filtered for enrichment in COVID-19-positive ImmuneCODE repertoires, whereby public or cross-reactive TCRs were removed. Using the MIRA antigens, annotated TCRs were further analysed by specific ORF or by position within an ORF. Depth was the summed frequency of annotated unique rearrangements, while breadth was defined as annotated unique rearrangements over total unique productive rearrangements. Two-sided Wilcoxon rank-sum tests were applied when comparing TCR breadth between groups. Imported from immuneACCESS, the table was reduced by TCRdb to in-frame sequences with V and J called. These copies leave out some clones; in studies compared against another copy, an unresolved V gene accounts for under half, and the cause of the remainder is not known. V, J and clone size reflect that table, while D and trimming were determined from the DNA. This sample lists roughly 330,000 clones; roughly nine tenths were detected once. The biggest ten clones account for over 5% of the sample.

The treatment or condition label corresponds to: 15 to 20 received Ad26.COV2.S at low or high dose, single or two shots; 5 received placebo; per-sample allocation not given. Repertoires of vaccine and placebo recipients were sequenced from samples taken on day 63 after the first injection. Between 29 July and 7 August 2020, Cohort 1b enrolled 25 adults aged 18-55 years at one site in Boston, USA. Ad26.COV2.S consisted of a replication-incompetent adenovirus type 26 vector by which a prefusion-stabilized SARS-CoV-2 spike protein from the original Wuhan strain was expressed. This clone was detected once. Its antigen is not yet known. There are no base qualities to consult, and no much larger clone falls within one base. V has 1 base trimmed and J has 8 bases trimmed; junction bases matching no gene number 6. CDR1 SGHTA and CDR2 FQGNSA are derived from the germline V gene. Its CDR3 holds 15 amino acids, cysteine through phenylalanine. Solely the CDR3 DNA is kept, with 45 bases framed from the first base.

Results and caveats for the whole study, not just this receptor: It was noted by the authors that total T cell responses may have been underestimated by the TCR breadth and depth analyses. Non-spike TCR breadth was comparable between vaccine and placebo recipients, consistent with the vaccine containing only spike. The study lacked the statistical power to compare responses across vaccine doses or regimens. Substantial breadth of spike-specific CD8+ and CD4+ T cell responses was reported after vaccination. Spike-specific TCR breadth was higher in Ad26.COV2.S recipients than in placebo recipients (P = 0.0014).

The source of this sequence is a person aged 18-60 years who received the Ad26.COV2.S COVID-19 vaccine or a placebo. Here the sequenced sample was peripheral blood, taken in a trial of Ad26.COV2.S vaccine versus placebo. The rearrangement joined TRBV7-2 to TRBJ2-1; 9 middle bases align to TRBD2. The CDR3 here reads CASSLVGLAFDEQFF. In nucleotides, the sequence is TGTGCCAGCAGCTTAGTAGGACTAGCGTTCGATGAGCAGTTCTTC.